Listed here is a single T cell receptor (beta chain). This entry comes from a study of T cell responses to AZD1222 COVID-19 vaccine. The CDR3 runs 15 residues. Germline CDR1 is MNHEY and CDR2 is SMNVEV (reference sequence). The V end lost 7 bases, the J end lost 1 base, and 13 bases lay between the germline ends. Assay used: immunoSEQ multiplex PCR; TCRdb lists only in-frame clones, some missing. Counted here are around 160,000 clones, around 90% occurring once; the ten biggest clones make up 1% to 1.5%. The analysis combined second doses at about 4 or about 12 weeks. The sample in question was peripheral blood, obtained 28 days after the second AZD1222 dose. The TCR sequence derives from an adult who received the AZD1222 COVID-19 vaccine. The chain employs TRBV27 and TRBJ2-2; a weak D match, TRBD2 (7 bases). The CDR3 DNA follows: TGTGCCAGCACCACGGGGGGCTGGAACACCGGGGAGCTGTTTTTT. This codes for CASTTGGWNTGELFF.